Here is one T cell receptor (beta chain) with its context. Its antigen is undetermined. It was UMI-labeled 5' RACE by which the TCR beta libraries were made. With the 5' RACE reads reprocessed, TCRdb shows one record per CDR3 protein and no DNA. This table lists 5,600 or so distinct CDR3 sequences. This sample is part of a study of human CD8 memory T cell subsets. For every subset, the RNA was derived from duplicate vials of roughly 140,000 sorted CD8+ T cells. Notes on the study in general: Stem-like memory T cells and precursor exhausted T cells had repertoires that overlapped very little. Stem-like memory and precursor exhausted T cells had similarly high diversity, unlike effector memory cells.

There are 13 residues in the CDR3. The germline V gene has CDR1 SNHLY and CDR2 FYNNEI. The receptor was isolated from a human donor in good health. The sequenced material came from CD8+ effector memory T cells (TEM) sorted from PBMCs. Indicated subset: effector memory CD8 T cells, CCR7- CD45RO+ CD95+. This sequence joins TRBV2 and TRBJ2-1. CDR3 in amino acids: CASSEKLLVEQFF. The entire variable domain, with the rest obtained from reference TRBV2 and TRBJ2-1, is as follows: EPEVTQTPSHQVTQMGQEVILRCVPISNHLYFYWYRQILGQKVEFLVSFYNNEISEKSEIFDDQFSVERPDGSNFTLKIRSTKLEDSAMYFCASSEKLLVEQFFGPGTRLTVL.